The sequence of this TCR beta chain was determined in a study of cytomegalovirus exposure and HLA in healthy donors. The PCR ran on 60 Vbeta and 13 Jbeta primers. The protocol was immunoSEQ multiplex PCR, while the TCRdb copy is restricted to in-frame clones and leaves out a portion. The sample's table shows around 150,000 clones. Input material: PBMCs. The sequence was obtained from a man between 25 and 39 years old in good health and CMV-seronegative.

Here the CDR3 DNA reads TGTGCCACCAGCGCACCTGCAGGGGACTACGAGCAGTACTTC. Its translation is CATSAPAGDYEQYF. The rearrangement uses TRBV15 and TRBJ2-7; TRBD1 is a possible D gene (6 bases). The CDR3 has 14 residues. Trimming removed 5 bases from V and 3 bases from J, with 14 bases in between. The germline gives CDR1 LNHNV, CDR2 YYDKDF (reference sequence).